Listed here is a single T cell receptor beta chain. Trimming took off 5 bases at V and 8 bases at J, with 15 bases between the two ends. CDR1 and CDR2 from the germline V gene are MNHEY and SVGAGI. The CDR3 is 13 amino acids. Assay used: immunoSEQ multiplex PCR; TCRdb lists only in-frame clones, some missing. The table lists about 64,000 clones, 70% to 90% of them singletons. This sample is part of a study of blood T cell repertoires in COVID-19. Study details: Material from acute and convalescent COVID-19 was sourced from the United States, Italy and Spain. Sources were T cells, B-cell-depleted T cells, or PBMCs; the material itself was cDNA or gDNA.

Input material: peripheral blood. This sequence originates from a man aged 50 to 59 with active COVID-19. This rearrangement joins TRBV6-5 to TRBJ1-2; TRBD1 might be the D (6 bases). The CDR3 sequence: CASSRDRWRGYTF. Here the CDR3 DNA reads TGTGCCAGCAGTCGAGACAGGTGGCGGGGCTACACCTTC.